A selection of T cell receptor beta chains follows, all from one sample in a study of blood T cell repertoires in COVID-19. Data came from immunoSEQ multiplex PCR; TCRdb stores just in-frame clones and leaves some out. The sample yields fewer than 250,000 clones, around four fifths seen once. Sequencing was done on a sample of peripheral blood. Receptors originate from a woman aged 60-75 years with active or convalescent COVID-19. The conserved cysteine and the conserved F or W are not part of the CDR3 here. The order of the fields is J gene, V gene, clone size, CDR3 protein. Clone size is shown for a subset of rows, as once, few, many or a class of expanded clone.

J: TRBJ1-1; V: TRBV5-1; size: -; CDR3: ASSLRTTGVNTEAF
J: TRBJ2-2; V: TRBV6-5; size: -; CDR3: ASSARQGIGELF
J: TRBJ2-1; V: TRBV5-1; size: -; CDR3: ASRLDWREGNEQF
J: TRBJ1-1; V: TRBV4-1; size: -; CDR3: ASSQWGGETAEAF
J: TRBJ1-3; V: TRBV12-3/TRBV12-4; size: -; CDR3: ASRRQGSNTIY
J: TRBJ2-1; V: TRBV15; size: -; CDR3: ATSWASGRVNEQF
J: TRBJ1-2; V: TRBV10-3; size: -; CDR3: AISVWGGANYGYT
J: TRBJ2-4; V: TRBV5-4; size: -; CDR3: ASERDGIQY
J: TRBJ1-1; V: TRBV9; size: once; CDR3: ASHRTGGDGEAF
J: TRBJ2-7; V: TRBV10-3; size: once; CDR3: AISESGSSGLHEQY
J: TRBJ2-1; V: TRBV27; size: -; CDR3: ATKGVSPEQF
J: TRBJ1-1; V: TRBV11-2; size: -; CDR3: ASSPTRGPRNTEAF
J: TRBJ1-2; V: TRBV9; size: -; CDR3: ASSGTSRRGYT
J: TRBJ2-3; V: TRBV10-3; size: -; CDR3: AITDPGLAGGRGTQY
J: TRBJ1-5; V: TRBV19; size: -; CDR3: ATLAGYSNQPQH
J: TRBJ2-3; V: TRBV5-1; size: -; CDR3: ASSGTGRTDTQY
J: TRBJ1-4; V: TRBV27; size: -; CDR3: ASSLVFSSYEKLF
J: TRBJ2-7; V: TRBV4-2; size: -; CDR3: ASSQDRVNYEQY
J: TRBJ1-6; V: TRBV15; size: -; CDR3: ATSADRGNSPLH
J: TRBJ2-1; V: TRBV11-2; size: -; CDR3: ASSPPGRRAEQF
J: TRBJ2-2; V: TRBV7-2; size: -; CDR3: ASSWAGGELF
J: TRBJ1-6; V: TRBV7-8; size: -; CDR3: ASSLSQGSNSPLH
J: TRBJ2-5; V: TRBV4-2; size: -; CDR3: ASSQDLTSGRETQY
J: TRBJ2-5; V: TRBV5-4; size: -; CDR3: ASSTGQRETQY
J: TRBJ1-1; V: TRBV27; size: -; CDR3: ASSLGRGFVYTEAF
J: TRBJ1-1; V: TRBV7-3; size: -; CDR3: ASSLSGQANTEAF